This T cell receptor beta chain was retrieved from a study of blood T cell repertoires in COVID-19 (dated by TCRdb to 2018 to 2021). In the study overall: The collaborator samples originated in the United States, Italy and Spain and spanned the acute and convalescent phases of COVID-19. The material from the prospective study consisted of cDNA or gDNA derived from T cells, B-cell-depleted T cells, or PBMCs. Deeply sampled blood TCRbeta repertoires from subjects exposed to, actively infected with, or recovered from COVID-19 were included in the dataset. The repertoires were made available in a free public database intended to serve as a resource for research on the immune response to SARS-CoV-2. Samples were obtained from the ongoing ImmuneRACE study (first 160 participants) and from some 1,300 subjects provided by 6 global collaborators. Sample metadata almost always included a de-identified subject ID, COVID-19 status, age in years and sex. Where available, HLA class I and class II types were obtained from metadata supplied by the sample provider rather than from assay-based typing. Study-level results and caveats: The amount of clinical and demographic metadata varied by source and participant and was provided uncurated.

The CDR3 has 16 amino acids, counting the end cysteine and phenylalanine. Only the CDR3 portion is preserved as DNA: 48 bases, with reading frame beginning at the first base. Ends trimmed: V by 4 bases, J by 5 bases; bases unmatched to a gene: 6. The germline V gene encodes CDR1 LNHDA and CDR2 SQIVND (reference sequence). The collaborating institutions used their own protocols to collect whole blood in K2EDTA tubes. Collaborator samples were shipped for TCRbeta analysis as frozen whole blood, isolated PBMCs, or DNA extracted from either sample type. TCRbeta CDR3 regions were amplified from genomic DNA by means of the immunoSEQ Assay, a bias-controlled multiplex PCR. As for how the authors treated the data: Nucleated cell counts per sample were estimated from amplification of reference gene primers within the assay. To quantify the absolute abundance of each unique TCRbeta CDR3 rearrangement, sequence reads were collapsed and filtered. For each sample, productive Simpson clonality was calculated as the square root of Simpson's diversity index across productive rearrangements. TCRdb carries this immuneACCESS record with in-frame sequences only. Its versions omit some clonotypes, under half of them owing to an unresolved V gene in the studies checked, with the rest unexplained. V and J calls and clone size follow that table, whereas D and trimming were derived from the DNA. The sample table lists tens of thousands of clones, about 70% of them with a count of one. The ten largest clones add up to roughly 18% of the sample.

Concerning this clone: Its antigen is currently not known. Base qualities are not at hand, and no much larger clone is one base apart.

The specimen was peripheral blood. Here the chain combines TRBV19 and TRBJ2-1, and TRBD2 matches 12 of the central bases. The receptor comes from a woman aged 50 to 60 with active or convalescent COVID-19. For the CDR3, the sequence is CASSSPRLAGDNEQFF. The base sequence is TGTGCCAGTAGTAGCCCTCGACTAGCGGGAGACAATGAGCAGTTCTTC.